These 17 T cell receptor beta chains were all obtained from the same sample, sequenced in a study of cytomegalovirus exposure and HLA in healthy donors. 60 Vbeta and 13 Jbeta primers were used in PCR. Clones were sequenced by immunoSEQ multiplex PCR, and TCRdb holds only the in-frame ones, with some missing. The sample includes more than 100,000 clones, roughly 80% seen only once; the top ten take under 0.3%. Sequences were obtained from PBMCs. These receptors originate from a man in his fifties in good health and CMV-seronegative.

V gene TRBV28 combines with J gene TRBJ1-2; D not certain. V gave up 2 bases and J gave up 2 bases, with 9 bases separating them. The CDR3 spans 14 residues. Germline V gene lookup returns CDR1 MDHEN and CDR2 SYDVKM. CDR3 protein: CASSLPGENYGYTF. The CDR3 nucleotides are TGTGCCAGCAGTTTACCGGGTGAAAACTATGGCTACACCTTC.

Only one count was recorded for this clone. The V gene is TRBV6-4, the J gene TRBJ2-3, with D perhaps TRBD2 (6 bases). Trimming shortened V by 0 bases and J by 1 base, and 11 bases separated the two germline ends. The CDR3 loop spans 16 amino acids. The germline V gene encodes CDR1 MRHNA and CDR2 SNTAGT. Here the CDR3 reads CASSDSGVAGTDTQYF. CDR3 nucleotides: TGTGCCAGCAGTGACTCGGGGGTAGCGGGCACAGATACGCAGTATTTT.

This chain connects TRBV29-1 to TRBJ1-1; maybe TRBD1 (5 bases). Germline V CDR1 and CDR2: SQVTM, ANQGSEA. The CDR3 is 14 residues long. V was clipped by 8 bases and J by 5 bases, with 21 bases between them. The CDR3 sequence is CSFKPGGIRTEAFF. The CDR3 bases are TGCAGCTTTAAACCGGGGGGAATAAGAACTGAAGCTTTCTTT.

The chain couples TRBV6-6 to TRBJ2-5, with D maybe TRBD2 (5 bases). V was clipped by 8 bases and J by 7 bases, with 11 bases between them. The length of the CDR3 is 11 residues. CDR1 is MNHNY and CDR2 is SVGAGI in the germline V gene (reference sequence). CDR3 region: CASVDEGTQYF. The CDR3 DNA is TGTGCCAGCGTAGACGAGGGGACCCAGTACTTC.

The chain is built from TRBV28 and TRBJ1-2; possibly TRBD1 for D (5 bases). V lost 6 bases to trimming and J lost 4 bases, with 9 bases between them. CDR3 length equals 12 residues. The germline V gene encodes CDR1 MDHEN and CDR2 SYDVKM. CDR3 region: CASRGLGYGYTF. The CDR3 nucleotides are TGTGCCAGCAGGGGGCTCGGCTATGGCTACACCTTC.

The J gene is TRBJ2-5, the V gene TRBV7-2; 7 bases are a match to TRBD2. The V gene end was trimmed by 3 bases and the J gene end by 1 base; junction bases not matched to a gene: 2. This CDR3 contains 14 residues. Per germline, CDR1 SGHTA and CDR2 FQGNSA. The CDR3 sequence: CASSFAGAQETQYF. The CDR3 DNA reads TGTGCCAGCAGCTTTGCGGGAGCCCAAGAGACCCAGTACTTC.

The rearrangement links TRBV5-1 to TRBJ1-2, with D tentatively TRBD1 (6 bases). V was pared by 4 bases and J by 6 bases, with 13 bases between. This CDR3 region has 13 residues. The germline V gene has CDR1 SGHRS and CDR2 YFSETQ. DNA for the CDR3: TGCGCCAGCAGCGTTGCGGGGGGCAATGGCTACACCTTC. As protein: CASSVAGGNGYTF.

The rearrangement links TRBV28 to TRBJ2-7, with TRBD1 matching 7 bases. The CDR3 totals 16 residues. V shed 3 bases, J shed 1 base, and the junction held 9 bases outside the gene matches. The germline gives CDR1 MDHEN, CDR2 SYDVKM. The CDR3 DNA reads TGTGCCAGCAGTTTTACGACAGGGCAAGAATCCTACGAGCAGTACTTC. This translates into CASSFTTGQESYEQYF.

This rearrangement joins TRBV25-1 to TRBJ1-1; no clear D. Germline-derived CDR1 and CDR2 are MGHDK and SYGVNS. The CDR3 covers 14 residues. Trimming removed 3 bases at V and 3 bases at J, with 11 bases between. CDR3: CASSDGGVYTEAFF. DNA for the CDR3: TGTGCCAGCAGTGATGGAGGCGTGTACACTGAAGCTTTCTTT. The variable domain in full, completed from reference TRBV25-1 and TRBJ1-1, reads EADIYQTPRYLVIGTGKKITLECSQTMGHDKMYWYQQDPGMELHLIHYSYGVNSTEKGDLSSESTVSRIRTEHFPLTLESARPSHTSQYLCASSDGGVYTEAFFGQGTRLTVV.

This rearrangement joins TRBV5-1 to TRBJ2-2; the D is unclear. The CDR3 spans 16 residues. Germline V gives CDR1 SGHRS, CDR2 YFSETQ. V lost 3 bases and J lost 6, with 18 bases in between. CDR3 protein: CASSSQPSRTAGELFF. The CDR3 DNA follows: TGCGCCAGCAGCTCCCAACCTTCCCGCACGGCCGGGGAGCTGTTTTTT.

V gene TRBV6-6 combines with J gene TRBJ2-1, with D perhaps matching TRBD2 (5 bases). The CDR3 is 13 amino acids. Trimming left V 3 bases short and J 9 bases short, with 12 bases between. Germline CDR1 MNHNY, CDR2 SVGAGI (reference sequence). The CDR3 loop reads CASSYYEGSEQFF. The DNA for the CDR3 is TGTGCCAGCAGTTATTACGAGGGAAGTGAGCAGTTCTTC.

On this clone itself: An end of the junction differs from the germline gene, which may be a read error. The rearrangement links TRBV2 to TRBJ2-7; TRBD1 matches 11 bases. The V gene's germline CDR1 is SNHLY and CDR2 FYNNEI. This CDR3 is 14 amino acids long. CDR3 region: CASRGQGVSHEQYF. CDR3 in DNA: TGTGCCAGCAGGGGACAGGGGGTCTCCCACGAGCAGTACTTC.

The rearrangement links TRBV7-9 to TRBJ2-7; maybe TRBD2 (7 bases). The CDR3 consists of 15 residues. Trimming shortened V by 5 bases and J by 5 bases, and 19 bases separated the two germline ends. Per the germline V gene, CDR1 is SEHNR and CDR2 is FQNEAQ (reference sequence). The CDR3 nucleotides are TGTGCCAGCAGCGCCCTCCCCGGGGGGCCCCACGAGCAGTACTTC. Residues: CASSALPGGPHEQYF.

Remarks on this clone: The same CDR3 can be traced to other DNA sequences in this sample. J is TRBJ1-1 and V is TRBV28; D may be TRBD1 (5 bases). Trimming pared 4 bases from V and 4 bases from J, leaving 7 bases between. The CDR3 loop spans 12 amino acids. Germline assignment: CDR1 MDHEN and CDR2 SYDVKM. In nucleotides, the CDR3 is TGTGCCAGCAGTTCGGGGGGCACTGAAGCTTTCTTT. Its protein is CASSSGGTEAFF.

The rearrangement links TRBV6-1 to TRBJ1-5, with D maybe TRBD1 (5 bases). Per the germline V gene, CDR1 is MNHNS and CDR2 is SASEGT. This CDR3 is built from 16 residues. Trimming shortened V by 2 bases and J by 6 bases, and 17 bases separated the two germline ends. CDR3 residues: CASSERGRDTSQPQHF. CDR3 sequence (DNA): TGTGCCAGCAGTGAAAGGGGCAGGGATACGAGTCAGCCCCAGCATTTT.

This clone was counted a single time. V usage is TRBV5-6 and J usage is TRBJ1-1; 8 positions agree with TRBD1. Germline V gene lookup returns CDR1 SGHDT and CDR2 YYEEEE. J lost 8 bases, V lost 4 bases, and 13 bases had no gene match. This CDR3 has 15 amino acids. The CDR3 sequence is CASSPIPGDRREAFF. The CDR3, as DNA: TGTGCCAGCAGCCCAATACCCGGGGACAGGAGAGAAGCTTTCTTT.

This clone was recorded only once. This rearrangement joins TRBV9 to TRBJ2-2, with 7 bases that match TRBD2. The CDR3 has 16 amino acids. V was pared by 0 bases and J by 2 bases, with 4 bases of the junction left unmatched. The germline gives CDR1 SGDLS, CDR2 YYNGEE. The DNA of the CDR3 is TGTGCCAGCAGCGTAGGGGGGGGAGGCAACACCGGGGAGCTGTTTTTT. Translated, it gives CASSVGGGGNTGELFF.